The TCR beta chain described here comes from a study of blood T cells in healthy people across ages. A second PCR, run for about 6 to 12 cycles, used a sample-barcoded 5' primer plus a J-beta primer mix. A 12-random-nucleotide template-switch adaptor tagged each cDNA molecule. Every sample gave at least 2.5 million paired-end reads containing CDR3. TCRdb reprocessed the 5' RACE reads via MiXCR and lists one record per CDR3 protein. The sample carries 700,000 or so distinct CDR3 sequences, around 41% recorded once. This clonotype was recorded only once. What it binds is unknown. Study-wide points: Among T cells, TCR beta diversity per million cells dropped roughly linearly as age rose. Shifts in expanded clonotypes may have been confounded by donor CMV status, which was unknown.

V was clipped by 5 bases and J by 4 bases, with 10 bases between them. This CDR3 contains 13 residues. The V gene's germline CDR1 is SGHTA and CDR2 FQGNSA. This sequence originates from a man older than 75 in good health. Source material: blood. The chain has TRBV7-2 and TRBJ2-3; no clear D. CDR3 DNA sequence: TGTGCCAGCAGCGCGGATTTCGCAGATACGCAGTATTTT. This codes for CASSADFADTQYF.